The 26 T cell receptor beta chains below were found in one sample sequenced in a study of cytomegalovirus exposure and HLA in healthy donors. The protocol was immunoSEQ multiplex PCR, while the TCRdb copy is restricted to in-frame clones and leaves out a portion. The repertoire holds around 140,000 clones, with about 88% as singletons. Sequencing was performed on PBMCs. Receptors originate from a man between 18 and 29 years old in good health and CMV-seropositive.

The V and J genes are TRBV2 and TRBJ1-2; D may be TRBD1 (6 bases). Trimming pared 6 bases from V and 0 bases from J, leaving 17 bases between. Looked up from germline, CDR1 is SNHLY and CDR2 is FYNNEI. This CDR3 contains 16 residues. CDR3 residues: CASRETGAATNYGYTF. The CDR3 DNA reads TGTGCCAGCAGGGAGACAGGAGCCGCCACTAACTATGGCTACACCTTC. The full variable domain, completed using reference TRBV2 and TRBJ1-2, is EPEVTQTPSHQVTQMGQEVILRCVPISNHLYFYWYRQILGQKVEFLVSFYNNEISEKSEIFDDQFSVERPDGSNFTLKIRSTKLEDSAMYFCASRETGAATNYGYTFGSGTRLTVV.

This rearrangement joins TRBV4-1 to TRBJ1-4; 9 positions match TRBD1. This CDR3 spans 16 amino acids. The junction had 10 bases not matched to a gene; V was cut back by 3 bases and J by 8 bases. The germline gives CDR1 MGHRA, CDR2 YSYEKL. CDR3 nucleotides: TGCGCCAGCAGCCAGGACTACAGGACAGGGGTAGAAAAACTGTTTTTT. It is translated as CASSQDYRTGVEKLFF.

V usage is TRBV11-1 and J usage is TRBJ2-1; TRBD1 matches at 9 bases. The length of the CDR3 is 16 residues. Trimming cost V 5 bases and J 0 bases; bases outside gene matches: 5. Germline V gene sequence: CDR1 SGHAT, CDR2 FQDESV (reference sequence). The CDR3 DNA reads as TGTGCCAGCAGCAGCCGGGACAGGGTCTCCTACAATGAGCAGTTCTTC. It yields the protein CASSSRDRVSYNEQFF.

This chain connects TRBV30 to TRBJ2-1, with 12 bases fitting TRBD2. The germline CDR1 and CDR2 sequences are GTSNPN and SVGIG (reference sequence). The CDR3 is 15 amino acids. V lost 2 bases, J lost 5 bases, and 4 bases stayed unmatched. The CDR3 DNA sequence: TGTGCCTGGAGTCCCGGGACTAGCGGGCACAATGAGCAGTTCTTC. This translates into CAWSPGTSGHNEQFF.

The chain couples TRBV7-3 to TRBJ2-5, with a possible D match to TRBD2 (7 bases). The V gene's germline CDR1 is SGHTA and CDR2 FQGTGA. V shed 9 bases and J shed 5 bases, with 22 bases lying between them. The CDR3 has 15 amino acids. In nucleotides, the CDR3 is TGTGCCAGTCCCCTCGGGGGGCTGGGGAGGGAGACCCAGTACTTC. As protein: CASPLGGLGRETQYF.

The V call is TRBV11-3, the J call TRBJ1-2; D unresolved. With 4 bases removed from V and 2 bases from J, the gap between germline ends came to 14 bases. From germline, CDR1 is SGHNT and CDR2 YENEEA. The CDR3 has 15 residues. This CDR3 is CASSSSYGANYGYTF. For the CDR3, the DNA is TGTGCCAGCAGCTCCAGTTATGGAGCGAACTATGGCTACACCTTC.

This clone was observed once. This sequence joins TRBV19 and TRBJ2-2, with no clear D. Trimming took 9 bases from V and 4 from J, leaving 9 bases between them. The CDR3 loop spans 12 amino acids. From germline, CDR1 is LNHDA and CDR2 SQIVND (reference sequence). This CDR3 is CASYTGTGELFF. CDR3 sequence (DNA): TGTGCCAGCTACACGGGCACCGGGGAGCTGTTTTTT.

Written as DNA, the CDR3 is TGTGCCAGCAGCCCCACCCAGACAGGGGGCACTGAAGCTTTCTTT. This gives the protein CASSPTQTGGTEAFF. This chain links TRBV7-9 with TRBJ1-1, with TRBD1 matching 9 bases. V shed 5 bases, J shed 4 bases, and the junction held 8 bases outside the gene matches. Germline V lookup: CDR1 SEHNR, CDR2 FQNEAQ (reference sequence). The CDR3 runs to 15 residues.

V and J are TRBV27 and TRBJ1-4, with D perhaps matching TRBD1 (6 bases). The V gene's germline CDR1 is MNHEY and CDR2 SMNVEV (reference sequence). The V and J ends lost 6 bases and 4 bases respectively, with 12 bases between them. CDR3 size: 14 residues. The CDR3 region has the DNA TGTGCCAGCAGCGGAGCAGGGGTTAATGAAAAACTGTTTTTT. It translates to CASSGAGVNEKLFF.

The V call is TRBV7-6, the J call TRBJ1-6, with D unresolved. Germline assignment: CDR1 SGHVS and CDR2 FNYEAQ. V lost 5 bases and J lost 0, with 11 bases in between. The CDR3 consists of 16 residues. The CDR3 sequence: CASSATQSSYNSPLHF. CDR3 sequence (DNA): TGTGCCAGCAGCGCGACTCAGAGCTCCTATAATTCACCCCTCCACTTT.

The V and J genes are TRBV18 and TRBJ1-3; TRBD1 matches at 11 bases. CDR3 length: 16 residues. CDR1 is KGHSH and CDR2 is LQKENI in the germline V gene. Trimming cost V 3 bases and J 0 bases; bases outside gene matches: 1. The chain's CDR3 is CASSPGTGGSGNTIYF. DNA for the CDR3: TGTGCCAGCTCACCCGGGACAGGGGGCTCTGGAAACACCATATATTTT. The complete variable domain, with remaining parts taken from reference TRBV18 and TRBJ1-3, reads NAGVMQNPRHLVRRRGQEARLRCSPMKGHSHVYWYRQLPEEGLKFMVYLQKENIIDESGMPKERFSAEFPKEGPSILRIQQVVRGDSAAYFCASSPGTGGSGNTIYFGEGSWLTVV.

The CDR3 here is CASSVYEQFF. Here the CDR3 DNA reads TGTGCCAGCAGTGTATATGAGCAGTTCTTC. The chain couples TRBV2 to TRBJ2-1; D call uncertain. This CDR3 comprises 10 residues. V was pared by 4 bases and J by 8 bases, with 3 bases between. Looked up from germline, CDR1 is SNHLY and CDR2 is FYNNEI.

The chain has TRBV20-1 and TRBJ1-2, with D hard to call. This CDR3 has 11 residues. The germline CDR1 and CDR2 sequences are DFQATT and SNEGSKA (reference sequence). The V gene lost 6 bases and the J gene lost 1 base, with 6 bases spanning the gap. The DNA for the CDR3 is TGCAGTGCCCTTGTTAACTATGGCTACACCTTC. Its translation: CSALVNYGYTF.

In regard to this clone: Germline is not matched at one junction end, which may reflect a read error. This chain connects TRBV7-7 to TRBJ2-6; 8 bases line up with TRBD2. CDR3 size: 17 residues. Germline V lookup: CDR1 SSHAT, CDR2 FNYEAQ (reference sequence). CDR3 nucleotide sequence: TGTGCTAGCAGCCCTGCGGGGGGTAGTTCCGGGGCCAACGTCCTGACTTTC. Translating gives CASSPAGGSSGANVLTF.

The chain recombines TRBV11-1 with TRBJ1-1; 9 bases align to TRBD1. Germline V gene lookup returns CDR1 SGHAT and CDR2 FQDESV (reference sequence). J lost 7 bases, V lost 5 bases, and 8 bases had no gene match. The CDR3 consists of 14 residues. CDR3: CASSHRDRVVEAFF. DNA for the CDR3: TGTGCCAGCAGCCACCGGGACAGGGTGGTTGAAGCTTTCTTT. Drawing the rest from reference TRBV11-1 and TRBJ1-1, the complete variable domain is EAEVAQSPRYKITEKSQAVAFWCDPISGHATLYWYRQILGQGPELLVQFQDESVVDDSQLPKDRFSAERLKGVDSTLKIQPAELGDSAMYLCASSHRDRVVEAFFGQGTRLTVV.

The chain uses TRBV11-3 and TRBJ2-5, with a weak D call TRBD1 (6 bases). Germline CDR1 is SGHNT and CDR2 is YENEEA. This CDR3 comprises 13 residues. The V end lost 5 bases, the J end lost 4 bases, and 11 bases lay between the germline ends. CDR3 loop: CASSPTGRETQYF. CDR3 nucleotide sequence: TGTGCCAGCAGCCCGACAGGAAGAGAGACCCAGTACTTC. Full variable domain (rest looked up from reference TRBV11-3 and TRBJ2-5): EAGVVQSPRYKIIEKKQPVAFWCNPISGHNTLYWYLQNLGQGPELLIRYENEEAVDDSQLPKDRFSAERLKGVDSTLKIQPAELGDSAVYLCASSPTGRETQYFGPGTRLLVL.

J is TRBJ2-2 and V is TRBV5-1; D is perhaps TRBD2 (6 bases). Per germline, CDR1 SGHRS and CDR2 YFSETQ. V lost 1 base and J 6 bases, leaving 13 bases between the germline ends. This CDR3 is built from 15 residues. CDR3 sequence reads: CASSLWTGVAGELFF. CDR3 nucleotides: TGCGCCAGCAGCTTGTGGACGGGGGTAGCCGGGGAGCTGTTTTTT.

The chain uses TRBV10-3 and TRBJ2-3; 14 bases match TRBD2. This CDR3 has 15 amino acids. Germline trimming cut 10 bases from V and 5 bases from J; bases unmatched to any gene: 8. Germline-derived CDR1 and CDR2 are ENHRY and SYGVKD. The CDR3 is CATSGLAGVRDTQYF. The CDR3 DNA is TGTGCCACCTCGGGACTAGCGGGAGTTAGAGATACGCAGTATTTT.

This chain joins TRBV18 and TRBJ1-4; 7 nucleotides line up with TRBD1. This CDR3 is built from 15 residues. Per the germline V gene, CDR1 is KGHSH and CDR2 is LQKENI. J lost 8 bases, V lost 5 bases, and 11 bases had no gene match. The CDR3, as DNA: TGTGCCAGCTCAGTCAAGGGGACAGAAGGCGAAAAACTGTTTTTT. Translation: CASSVKGTEGEKLFF.

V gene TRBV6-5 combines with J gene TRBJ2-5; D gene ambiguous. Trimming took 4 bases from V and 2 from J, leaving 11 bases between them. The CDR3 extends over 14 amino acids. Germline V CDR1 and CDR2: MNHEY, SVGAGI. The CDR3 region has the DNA TGTGCCAGCAGTTCCTCCCCCGCGCAAGAGACCCAGTACTTC. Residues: CASSSSPAQETQYF.

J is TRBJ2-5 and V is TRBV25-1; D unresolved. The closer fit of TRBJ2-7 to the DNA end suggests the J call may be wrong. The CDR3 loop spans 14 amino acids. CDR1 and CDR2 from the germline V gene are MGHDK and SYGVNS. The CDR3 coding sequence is TGTGCCAGCCCCGAGAGGAAGGCCCCCTACGAGCAGTACTTC. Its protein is CASPERKAPYEQYF.

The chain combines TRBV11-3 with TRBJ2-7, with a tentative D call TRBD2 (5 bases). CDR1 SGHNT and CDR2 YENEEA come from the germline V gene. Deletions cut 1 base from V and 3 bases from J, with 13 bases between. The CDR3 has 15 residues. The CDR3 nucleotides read TGTGCCAGCAGCTTAGGACGGGGAAGGGACTACGAGCAGTACTTC. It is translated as CASSLGRGRDYEQYF.

CDR3 region: CASITRPGYSNQPQHF. CDR3 in DNA: TGTGCCAGCATCACTCGCCCCGGTTATAGCAATCAGCCCCAGCATTTT. The rearrangement joins TRBV11-3 to TRBJ1-5, with D unclear. Per germline, CDR1 SGHNT and CDR2 YENEEA. Trimming left V 7 bases short and J 0 bases short, with 16 bases between. The CDR3 spans 16 residues.

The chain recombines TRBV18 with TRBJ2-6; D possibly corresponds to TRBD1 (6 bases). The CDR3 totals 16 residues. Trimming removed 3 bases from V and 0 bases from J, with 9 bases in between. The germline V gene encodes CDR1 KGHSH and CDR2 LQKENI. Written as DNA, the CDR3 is TGTGCCAGCTCACCGACAGGAACCTCTGGGGCCAACGTCCTGACTTTC. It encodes CASSPTGTSGANVLTF.

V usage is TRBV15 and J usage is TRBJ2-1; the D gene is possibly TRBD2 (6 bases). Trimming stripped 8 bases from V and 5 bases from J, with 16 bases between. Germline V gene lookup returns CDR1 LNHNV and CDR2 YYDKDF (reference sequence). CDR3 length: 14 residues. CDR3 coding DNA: TGTGCCACCGGGCGGGGAGACGGGAACAATGAGCAGTTCTTC. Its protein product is CATGRGDGNNEQFF.

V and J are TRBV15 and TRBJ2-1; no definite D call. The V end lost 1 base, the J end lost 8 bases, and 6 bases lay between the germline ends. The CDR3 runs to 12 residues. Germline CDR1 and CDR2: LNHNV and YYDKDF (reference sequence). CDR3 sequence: CATSRGRHEQFF. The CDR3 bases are TGTGCCACCAGCAGAGGTCGTCATGAGCAGTTCTTC. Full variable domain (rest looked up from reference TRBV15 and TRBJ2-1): DAMVIQNPRYQVTQFGKPVTLSCSQTLNHNVMYWYQQKSSQAPKLLFHYYDKDFNNEADTPDNFQSRRPNTSFCFLDIRSPGLGDTAMYLCATSRGRHEQFFGPGTRLTVL.